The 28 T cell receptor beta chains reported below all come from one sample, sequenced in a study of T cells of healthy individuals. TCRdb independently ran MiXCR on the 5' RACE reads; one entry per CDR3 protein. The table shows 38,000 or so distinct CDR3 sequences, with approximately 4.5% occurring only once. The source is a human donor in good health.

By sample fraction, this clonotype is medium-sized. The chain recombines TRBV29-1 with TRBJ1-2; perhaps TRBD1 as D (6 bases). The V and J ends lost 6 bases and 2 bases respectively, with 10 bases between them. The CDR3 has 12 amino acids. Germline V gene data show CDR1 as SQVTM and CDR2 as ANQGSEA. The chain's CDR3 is CSVFTGNYGYTF. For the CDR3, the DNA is TGCAGCGTCTTCACAGGGAACTATGGCTACACCTTC.

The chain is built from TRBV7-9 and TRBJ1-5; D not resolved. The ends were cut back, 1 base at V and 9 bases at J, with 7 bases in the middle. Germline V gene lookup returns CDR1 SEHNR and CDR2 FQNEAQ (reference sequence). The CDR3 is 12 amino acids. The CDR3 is CASSLGARPQHF. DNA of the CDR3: TGTGCCAGCAGCTTAGGGGCCCGGCCCCAGCATTTT.

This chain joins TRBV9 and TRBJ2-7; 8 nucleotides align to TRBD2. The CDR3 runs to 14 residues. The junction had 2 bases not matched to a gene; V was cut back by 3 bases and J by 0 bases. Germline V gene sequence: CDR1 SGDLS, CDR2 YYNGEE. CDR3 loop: CASSGGTSSYEQYF. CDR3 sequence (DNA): TGTGCCAGCAGCGGAGGGACTAGCTCCTACGAGCAGTACTTC.

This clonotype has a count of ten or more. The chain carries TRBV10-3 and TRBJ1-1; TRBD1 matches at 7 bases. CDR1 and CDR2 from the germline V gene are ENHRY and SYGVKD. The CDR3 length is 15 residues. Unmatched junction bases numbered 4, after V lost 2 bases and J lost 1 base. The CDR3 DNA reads TGTGCCATCAGTGAGCCCGGACAGGCGAACACTGAAGCTTTCTTT. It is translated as CAISEPGQANTEAFF.

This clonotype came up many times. The CDR3 nucleotides read TGCAGTGTCAGTGGGCGCCAAAACTCGGGAGGCTACACCTTC. Protein product: CSVSGRQNSGGYTF. V usage is TRBV20-1 and J usage is TRBJ1-2; no reliable D call. Germline V CDR1 and CDR2: DFQATT, SNEGSKA (reference sequence). CDR3 length equals 14 residues. V lost 7 bases, J lost 8 bases, and 23 bases lay in between.

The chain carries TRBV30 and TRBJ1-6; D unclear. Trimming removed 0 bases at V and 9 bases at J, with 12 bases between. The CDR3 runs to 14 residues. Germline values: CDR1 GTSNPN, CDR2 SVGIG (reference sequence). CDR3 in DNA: TGTGCCTGGAGTGTGGAAAGGGTTATTTCACCCCTCCACTTT. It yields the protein CAWSVERVISPLHF. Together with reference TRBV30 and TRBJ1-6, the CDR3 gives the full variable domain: SQTIHQWPATLVQPVGSPLSLECTVEGTSNPNLYWYRQAAGRGLQLLFYSVGIGQISSEVPQNLSASRPQDRQFILSSKKLLLSDSGFYLCAWSVERVISPLHFGNGTRLTVT.

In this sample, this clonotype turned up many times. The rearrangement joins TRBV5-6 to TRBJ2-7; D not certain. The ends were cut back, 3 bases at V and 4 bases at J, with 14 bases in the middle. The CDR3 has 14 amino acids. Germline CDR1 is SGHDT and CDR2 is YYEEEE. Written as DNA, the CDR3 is TGTGCCAGCAGCTCCCTAAAGACTTCATACGAGCAGTACTTC. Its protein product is CASSSLKTSYEQYF. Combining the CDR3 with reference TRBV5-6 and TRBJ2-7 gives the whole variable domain DAGVTQSPTHLIKTRGQQVTLRCSPKSGHDTVSWYQQALGQGPQFIFQYYEEEERQRGNFPDRFSGHQFPNYSSELNVNALLLGDSALYLCASSSLKTSYEQYFGPGTRLTVT.

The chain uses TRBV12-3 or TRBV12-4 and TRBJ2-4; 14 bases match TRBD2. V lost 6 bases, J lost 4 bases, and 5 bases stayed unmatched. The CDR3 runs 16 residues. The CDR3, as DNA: TGTGCCAGCAGCTGGACTAGCGGGGGGCATAAAAACATTCAGTACTTC. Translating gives CASSWTSGGHKNIQYF.

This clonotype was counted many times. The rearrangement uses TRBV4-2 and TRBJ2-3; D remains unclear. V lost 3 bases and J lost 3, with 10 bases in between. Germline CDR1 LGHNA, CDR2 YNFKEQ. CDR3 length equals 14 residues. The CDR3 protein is CASSHVQDTDTQYF. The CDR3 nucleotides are TGTGCCAGCAGCCATGTGCAGGATACAGATACGCAGTATTTT.

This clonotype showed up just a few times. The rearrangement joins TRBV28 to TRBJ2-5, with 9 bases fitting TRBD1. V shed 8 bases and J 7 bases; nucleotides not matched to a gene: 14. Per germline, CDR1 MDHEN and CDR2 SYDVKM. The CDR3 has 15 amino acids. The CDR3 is CASSVPGQGSGTQYF. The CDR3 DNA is TGTGCCAGCTCAGTCCCGGGACAGGGCTCTGGGACCCAGTACTTC.

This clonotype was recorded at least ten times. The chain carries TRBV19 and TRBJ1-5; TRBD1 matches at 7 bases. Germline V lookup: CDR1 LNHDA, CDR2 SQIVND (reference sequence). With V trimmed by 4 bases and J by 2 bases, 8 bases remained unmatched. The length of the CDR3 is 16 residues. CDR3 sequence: CASSREQGQGNQPQHF. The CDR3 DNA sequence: TGTGCCAGTAGTAGGGAACAGGGGCAAGGCAATCAGCCCCAGCATTTT.

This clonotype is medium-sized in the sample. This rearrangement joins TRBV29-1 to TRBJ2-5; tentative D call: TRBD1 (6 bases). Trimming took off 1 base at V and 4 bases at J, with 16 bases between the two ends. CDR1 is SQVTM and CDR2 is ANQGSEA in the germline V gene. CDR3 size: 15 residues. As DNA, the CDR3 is TGCAGCGTTGAAGGACACAAGACAGGTCGAGAGACCCAGTACTTC. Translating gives CSVEGHKTGRETQYF.

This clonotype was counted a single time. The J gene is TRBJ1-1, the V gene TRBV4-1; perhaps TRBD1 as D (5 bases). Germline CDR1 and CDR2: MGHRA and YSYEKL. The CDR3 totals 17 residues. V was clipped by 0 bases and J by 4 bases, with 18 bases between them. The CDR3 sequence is CASSQDRGRARATEAFF. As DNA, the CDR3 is TGCGCCAGCAGCCAAGATCGGGGCAGGGCAAGGGCCACTGAAGCTTTCTTT.

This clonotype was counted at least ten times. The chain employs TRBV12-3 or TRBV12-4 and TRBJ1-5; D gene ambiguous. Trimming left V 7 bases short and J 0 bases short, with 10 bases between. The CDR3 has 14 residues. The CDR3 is CASTPTYSNQPQHF. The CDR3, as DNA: TGTGCCAGCACGCCGACATATAGCAATCAGCCCCAGCATTTT.

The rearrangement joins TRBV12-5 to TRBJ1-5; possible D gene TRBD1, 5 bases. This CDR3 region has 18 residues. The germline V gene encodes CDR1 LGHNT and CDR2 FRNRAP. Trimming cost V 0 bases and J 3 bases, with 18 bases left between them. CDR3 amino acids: CASGLVLGQGAFNQPQHF. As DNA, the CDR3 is TGTGCTAGTGGTTTGGTACTGGGGCAGGGAGCATTCAATCAGCCCCAGCATTTT.

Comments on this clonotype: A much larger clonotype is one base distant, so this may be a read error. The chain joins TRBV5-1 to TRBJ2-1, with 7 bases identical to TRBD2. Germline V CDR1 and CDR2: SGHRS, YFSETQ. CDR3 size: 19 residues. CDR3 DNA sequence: TGCGCCAGCAGCTTACCGACTAGCCGCTCCTTACCCTCCTACAATGAGCAGTCCTTC. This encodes CASSLPTSRSLPSYNEQSF.

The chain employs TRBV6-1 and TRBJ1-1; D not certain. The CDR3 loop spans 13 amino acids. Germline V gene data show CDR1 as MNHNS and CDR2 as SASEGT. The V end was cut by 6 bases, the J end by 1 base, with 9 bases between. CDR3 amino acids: CASRPRQNTEAFF. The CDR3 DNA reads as TGTGCCAGCAGACCTAGACAGAACACTGAAGCTTTCTTT.

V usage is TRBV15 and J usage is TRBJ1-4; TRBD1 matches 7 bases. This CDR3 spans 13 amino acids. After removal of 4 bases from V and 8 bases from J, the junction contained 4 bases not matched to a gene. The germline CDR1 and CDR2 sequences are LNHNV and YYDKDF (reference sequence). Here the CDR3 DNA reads TGTGCCACCAGCAAAGGACAGGTAGAAAAACTGTTTTTT. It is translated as CATSKGQVEKLFF.

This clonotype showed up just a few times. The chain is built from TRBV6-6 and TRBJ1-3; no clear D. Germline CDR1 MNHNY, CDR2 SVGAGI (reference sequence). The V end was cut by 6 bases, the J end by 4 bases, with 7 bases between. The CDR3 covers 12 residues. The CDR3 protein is CASSRQGNTIYF. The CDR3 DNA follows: TGTGCCAGCAGCCGACAAGGAAACACCATATATTTT.

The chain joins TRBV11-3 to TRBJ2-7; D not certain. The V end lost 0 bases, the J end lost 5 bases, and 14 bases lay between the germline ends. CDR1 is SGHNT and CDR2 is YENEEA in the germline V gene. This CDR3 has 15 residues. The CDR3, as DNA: TGTGCCAGCAGCTTAGACCCAAGTGGCCCTGACGAGCAGTACTTC. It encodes CASSLDPSGPDEQYF.

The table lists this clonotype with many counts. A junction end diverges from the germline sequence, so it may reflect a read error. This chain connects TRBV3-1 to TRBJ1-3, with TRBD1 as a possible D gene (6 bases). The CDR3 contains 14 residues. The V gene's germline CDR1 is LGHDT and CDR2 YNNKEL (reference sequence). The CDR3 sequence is CASSQGSTGRPQSF. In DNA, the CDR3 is TGTGCCAGCAGCCAAGGGTCGACAGGAAGGCCCCAGTCCTTT.

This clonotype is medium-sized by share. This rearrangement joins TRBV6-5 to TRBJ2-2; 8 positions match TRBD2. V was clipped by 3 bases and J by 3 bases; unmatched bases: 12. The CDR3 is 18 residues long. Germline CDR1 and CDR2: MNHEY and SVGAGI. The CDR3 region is CASSYSFAGGRDTGELFF. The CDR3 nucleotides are TGTGCCAGCAGTTATTCGTTCGCGGGAGGTCGCGACACCGGGGAGCTGTTTTTT.

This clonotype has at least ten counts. The CDR3 loop is CASSLVHSGLGGSSYEQYF. CDR3 nucleotide sequence: TGTGCCAGCAGCTTAGTGCATAGTGGACTAGGGGGATCCTCCTACGAGCAGTACTTC. The genes are TRBV13 and TRBJ2-7; TRBD2 might be the D (7 bases). There are 19 residues in the CDR3. The germline V gene encodes CDR1 PRHDT and CDR2 FYEKMQ (reference sequence). Trimming shortened V by 1 base and J by 0 bases, and 22 bases separated the two germline ends.

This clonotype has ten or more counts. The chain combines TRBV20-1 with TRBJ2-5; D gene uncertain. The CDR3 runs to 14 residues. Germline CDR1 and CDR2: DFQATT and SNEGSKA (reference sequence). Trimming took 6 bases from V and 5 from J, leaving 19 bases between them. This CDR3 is CSARREGQMETQYF. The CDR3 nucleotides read TGCAGTGCGCGAAGAGAAGGTCAAATGGAGACCCAGTACTTC.

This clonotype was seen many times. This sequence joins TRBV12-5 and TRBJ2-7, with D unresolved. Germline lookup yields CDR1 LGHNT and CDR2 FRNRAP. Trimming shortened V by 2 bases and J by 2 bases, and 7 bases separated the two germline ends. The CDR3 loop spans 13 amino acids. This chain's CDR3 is CASGLSPPYEQYF. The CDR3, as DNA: TGTGCTAGTGGTTTGTCCCCACCCTACGAGCAGTACTTC.

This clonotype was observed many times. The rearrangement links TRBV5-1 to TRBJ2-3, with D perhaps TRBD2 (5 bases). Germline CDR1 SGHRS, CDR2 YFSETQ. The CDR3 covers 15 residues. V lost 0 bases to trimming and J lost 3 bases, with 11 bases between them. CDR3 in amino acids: CASSLDGKETDTQYF. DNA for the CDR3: TGCGCCAGCAGCTTGGACGGGAAAGAGACAGATACGCAGTATTTT.

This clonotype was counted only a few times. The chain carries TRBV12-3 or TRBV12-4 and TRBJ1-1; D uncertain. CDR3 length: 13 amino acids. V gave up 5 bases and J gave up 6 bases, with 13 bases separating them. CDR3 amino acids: CASSRDEHAEAFF. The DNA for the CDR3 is TGTGCCAGCAGTCGAGACGAACACGCTGAAGCTTTCTTT.

The CDR3 here is CASSTIRQTDSNQPQHF. The CDR3 DNA is TGTGCCAGTAGTACGATCAGACAGACAGATAGCAATCAGCCCCAGCATTTT. This chain links TRBV19 with TRBJ1-5, with TRBD1 as a possible D gene (5 bases). Looked up from germline, CDR1 is LNHDA and CDR2 is SQIVND (reference sequence). The CDR3 length is 17 residues. Deletions cut 4 bases from V and 0 bases from J, with 16 bases between.